Below are 20 T cell receptor beta chains sequenced from a single sample in a study of T-cell memory formation after mild COVID-19. One entry per CDR3 protein results from TCRdb running MiXCR on the 5' RACE reads. The sample has around 36,000 distinct CDR3 sequences, around 10% seen once; the top ten hold 25% to 30%. Sequenced sample: PBMCs or a T cell subset sorted from them (not recorded which). These receptors came from a man aged 18 to 30 who had mild COVID-19 (a few samples of this study predate the infection). Cell type and time point are not known.

This clonotype showed up just a few times. This chain uses TRBV7-2 with TRBJ1-1; 9 bases map to TRBD1. Germline CDR1 is SGHTA and CDR2 is FQGNSA. V was pared by 3 bases and J by 6 bases, with 8 bases of the junction left unmatched. CDR3 length: 15 amino acids. The CDR3 nucleotides read TGTGCCAGCAGCTTGACAGGGGGGATTGGGGCTGAAGCTTTCTTT. This encodes CASSLTGGIGAEAFF.

This clonotype occurred many times. The J gene is TRBJ2-1, the V gene TRBV19; no clear D gene. The V gene's germline CDR1 is LNHDA and CDR2 SQIVND (reference sequence). V gave up 4 bases and J gave up 5 bases, with 15 bases separating them. CDR3 length equals 15 residues. The CDR3 nucleotides are TGTGCCAGTAGTACTGGACCGGGTTACGACAATGAGCAGTTCTTC. This codes for CASSTGPGYDNEQFF.

The chain recombines TRBV30 with TRBJ2-1; D is undetermined. The germline gives CDR1 GTSNPN, CDR2 SVGIG (reference sequence). Trimming pared 0 bases from V and 7 bases from J, leaving 7 bases between. The CDR3 loop spans 12 amino acids. CDR3 DNA: TGTGCCTGGAGTGTCGTGAGTAATGAGCAGTTCTTC. Translated: CAWSVVSNEQFF.

The CDR3 is CASNSDWNTGELFF. Here the CDR3 DNA reads TGTGCCAGCAATTCGGATTGGAACACCGGGGAGCTGTTTTTT. The chain combines TRBV2 with TRBJ2-2; D unclear. Germline CDR1 and CDR2: SNHLY and FYNNEI. This CDR3 region has 14 residues. V lost 7 bases to trimming and J lost 1 base, with 10 bases between them. The variable domain in full, with the rest retrieved from reference TRBV2 and TRBJ2-2, is EPEVTQTPSHQVTQMGQEVILRCVPISNHLYFYWYRQILGQKVEFLVSFYNNEISEKSEIFDDQFSVERPDGSNFTLKIRSTKLEDSAMYFCASNSDWNTGELFFGEGSRLTVL.

This clonotype showed up many times. The chain joins TRBV5-1 to TRBJ1-6; the match to TRBD1 covers 7 bases. The CDR3 has 17 residues. The ends lost 2 bases at V and 7 bases at J; junction bases unmatched: 12. Germline assignment: CDR1 SGHRS and CDR2 YFSETQ. Here the CDR3 reads CASSFSPQGEVNSPLHF. The CDR3 DNA reads TGCGCCAGCAGCTTCAGCCCTCAGGGGGAAGTGAATTCACCCCTCCACTTT.

This sequence joins TRBV6-2 or TRBV6-3 and TRBJ2-3; D is ambiguous. Trimming stripped 5 bases from V and 3 bases from J, with 9 bases between. The length of the CDR3 is 13 residues. CDR1 is MNHEY and CDR2 is SVGEGT in the germline V gene. The CDR3 coding sequence is TGTGCCAGCAGTCAACAACTGACAGATACGCAGTATTTT. Translation gives CASSQQLTDTQYF.

There are many counts of this clonotype. CDR3 in amino acids: CASSLAGDTEAFF. The CDR3 DNA follows: TGCGCCAGCAGCTTGGCGGGGGACACTGAAGCTTTCTTT. This chain joins TRBV5-1 and TRBJ1-1, with D possibly being TRBD1 (5 bases). Deletions cut 0 bases from V and 3 bases from J, with 6 bases between. This CDR3 contains 13 residues. The germline gives CDR1 SGHRS, CDR2 YFSETQ.

This clonotype appeared many times. V is TRBV6-5 and J is TRBJ1-6, with D possibly being TRBD1 (5 bases). The V gene lost 0 bases and the J gene lost 6 bases, with 15 bases spanning the gap. Per the germline V gene, CDR1 is MNHEY and CDR2 is SVGAGI. The CDR3 spans 17 residues. In nucleotides, the CDR3 is TGTGCCAGCAGTTACTCGAAGTGGGCAGGGAGTAATTCACCCCTCCACTTT. Translating gives CASSYSKWAGSNSPLHF.

This clonotype occurred many times. This sequence joins TRBV7-3 and TRBJ2-6; D unresolved. CDR1 SGHTA and CDR2 FQGTGA come from the germline V gene. V shed 0 bases and J shed 4 bases, with 7 bases lying between them. The CDR3 extends over 15 amino acids. The CDR3: CASSLTGPGANVLTF. The CDR3 DNA is TGTGCCAGCAGCTTAACAGGGCCCGGGGCCAACGTCCTGACTTTC. The full variable domain, in which reference TRBV7-3 and TRBJ2-6 provide the parts outside the CDR3, is GAGVSQTPSNKVTEKGKYVELRCDPISGHTALYWYRQSLGQGPEFLIYFQGTGAADDSGLPNDRFFAVRPEGSVSTLKIQRTERGDSAVYLCASSLTGPGANVLTFGAGSRLTVL.

This clonotype was counted many times. The V and J genes are TRBV6-6 and TRBJ2-5; D may be TRBD2 (6 bases). CDR1 and CDR2 from the germline V gene are MNHNY and SVGAGI (reference sequence). The V and J ends lost 0 bases and 0 bases respectively, with 11 bases between them. The CDR3 is made up of 16 amino acids. CDR3 nucleotide sequence: TGTGCCAGCAGTTACTCCAGGGCGGGGTACCAAGAGACCCAGTACTTC. Translated, it gives CASSYSRAGYQETQYF.

This clonotype came up many times. The V call is TRBV15, the J call TRBJ2-5, with 7 nucleotides matching TRBD2. Germline values: CDR1 LNHNV, CDR2 YYDKDF (reference sequence). The J segment lost 1 base and the V segment lost 8 bases, leaving 4 bases of the junction unmatched. The CDR3 length is 13 residues. The CDR3 is CATGGGIQETQYF. The CDR3 region has the DNA TGTGCCACCGGGGGGGGAATCCAAGAGACCCAGTACTTC.

The genes are TRBV12-3 or TRBV12-4 and TRBJ1-6; 9 bases line up with TRBD1. The length of the CDR3 is 16 residues. J was trimmed by 4 bases and V by 7 bases; bases with no gene match: 8. The CDR3 is CASKSQGAVYNSPLHF. CDR3 DNA: TGTGCCAGCAAGTCACAGGGGGCTGTGTATAATTCACCCCTCCACTTT.

In its sample, this clonotype ranks as medium-sized. J is TRBJ1-1 and V is TRBV29-1; D not resolved. The germline CDR1 and CDR2 sequences are SQVTM and ANQGSEA. This CDR3 is built from 12 residues. V lost 3 bases to trimming and J lost 6 bases, with 11 bases between them. Here the CDR3 reads CSVDAGNAEAFF. The CDR3 nucleotides read TGCAGCGTTGATGCGGGCAACGCTGAAGCTTTCTTT. Drawing the rest from reference TRBV29-1 and TRBJ1-1, the complete variable domain is SAVISQKPSRDICQRGTSLTIQCQVDSQVTMMFWYRQQPGQSLTLIATANQGSEATYESGFVIDKFPISRPNLTFSTLTVSNMSPEDSSIYLCSVDAGNAEAFFGQGTRLTVV.

This clonotype was picked up many times. This chain links TRBV20-1 with TRBJ2-3; D is unresolved. CDR1 and CDR2 (germline): DFQATT, SNEGSKA (reference sequence). CDR3 length: 13 residues. V was shortened by 3 bases and J by 2 bases, with 9 bases between the two germline ends. CDR3 in DNA: TGCAGTGCTAGCGCCGTCCTCACAGATACGCAGTATTTT. Its protein is CSASAVLTDTQYF.

In its sample, this clonotype was seen many times. The gene calls are TRBV5-6 and TRBJ1-2; perhaps TRBD1 as D (5 bases). Germline values: CDR1 SGHDT, CDR2 YYEEEE. The CDR3 sequence is 14 residues long. The V end was cut by 3 bases, the J end by 5 bases, with 14 bases between. CDR3 amino acids: CASSSARGGYGYTF. CDR3 DNA sequence: TGTGCCAGCAGCTCGGCCCGGGGCGGATATGGCTACACCTTC.

The chain couples TRBV30 to TRBJ2-3; D gene uncertain. In germline, CDR1 is GTSNPN, CDR2 SVGIG (reference sequence). This CDR3 has 13 residues. V lost 3 bases, J lost 6 bases, and 13 bases lay in between. CDR3 nucleotides: TGTGCCTGGAGACCGACTGGTGGGGATACGCAGTATTTT. Protein sequence: CAWRPTGGDTQYF.

About this clonotype: One base away lies a much larger clone, so this may be a sequencing read error. The rearrangement links TRBV5-6 to TRBJ2-7, with 9 bases that match TRBD1. This CDR3 has 15 amino acids. Germline V lookup: CDR1 SGHDT, CDR2 YYEEEE. CDR3 sequence: CASGFDRTGVNEQYF. In nucleotides, the CDR3 is TGTGCCAGCGGCTTCGACCGGACAGGGGTGAACGAGCAGTACTTC.

In its sample, this clonotype was seen many times. The rearrangement uses TRBV9 and TRBJ2-2; D is undetermined. The CDR3 has 13 amino acids. Germline V gene data show CDR1 as SGDLS and CDR2 as YYNGEE. Trimming shortened V by 0 bases and J by 1 base, and 1 base separated the two germline ends. CDR3 DNA: TGTGCCAGCAGCGTAGAGAACACCGGGGAGCTGTTTTTT. Protein product: CASSVENTGELFF.

This clonotype was counted many times. The rearrangement joins TRBV7-9 to TRBJ2-7, with D hard to call. This CDR3 has 14 amino acids. In germline, CDR1 is SEHNR, CDR2 FQNEAQ (reference sequence). Trimming took off 5 bases at V and 4 bases at J, with 15 bases between the two ends. The CDR3 here is CASSPPQQNYEQYV. CDR3 bases: TGTGCCAGCAGCCCCCCACAACAGAATTACGAGCAGTACGTC.

Many counts were recorded for this clonotype. V gene TRBV7-8 combines with J gene TRBJ2-7, with 8 bases lining up with TRBD1. The CDR3 extends over 14 amino acids. Germline lookup yields CDR1 SGHVS and CDR2 FQNEAQ. J was trimmed by 2 bases and V by 1 base; bases with no gene match: 1. The CDR3: CASSLGTGPYEQYF. CDR3 nucleotides: TGTGCCAGCAGCTTAGGGACAGGGCCCTACGAGCAGTACTTC.